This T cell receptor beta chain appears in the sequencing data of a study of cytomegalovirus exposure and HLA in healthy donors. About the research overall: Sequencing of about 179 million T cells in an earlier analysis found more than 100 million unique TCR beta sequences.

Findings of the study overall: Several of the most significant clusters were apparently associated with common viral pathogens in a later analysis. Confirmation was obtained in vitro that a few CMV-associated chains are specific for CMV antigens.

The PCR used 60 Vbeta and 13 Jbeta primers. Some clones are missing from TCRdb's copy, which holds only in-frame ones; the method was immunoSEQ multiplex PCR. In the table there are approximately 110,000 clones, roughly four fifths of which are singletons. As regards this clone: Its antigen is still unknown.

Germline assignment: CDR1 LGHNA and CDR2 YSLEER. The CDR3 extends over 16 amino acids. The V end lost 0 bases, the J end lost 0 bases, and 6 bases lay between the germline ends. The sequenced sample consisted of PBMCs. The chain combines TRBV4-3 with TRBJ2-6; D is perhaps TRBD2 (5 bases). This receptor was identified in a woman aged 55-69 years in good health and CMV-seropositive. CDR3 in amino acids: CASSQDRGSGANVLTF. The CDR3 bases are TGCGCCAGCAGCCAAGATCGGGGCTCTGGGGCCAACGTCCTGACTTTC.